This entry lists 16 T cell receptor beta chains sequenced from one sample in a study of monozygotic twins with inflammatory bowel disease. Reprocessing the 5' RACE reads, TCRdb reports a single entry for every CDR3 protein and omits DNA. The sample has 350,000 to 500,000 distinct CDR3 sequences. The sequencing sample was made of blood. The receptor source for this set is a human donor with ulcerative colitis or Crohn's disease, or a healthy co-twin of an affected twin (not recorded which).

The gene calls are TRBV9 and TRBJ2-6; TCRdb indicates TRBD1, and absent DNA this call remains unverified. Germline V gives CDR1 SGDLS, CDR2 YYNGEE. This CDR3 is 16 amino acids long. The CDR3 loop is CASSPGIGSGANVLTF.

The rearrangement uses TRBV7-6 and TRBJ2-7; TCRdb's assignment of TRBD1 cannot be checked, as there is no DNA. Germline assignment: CDR1 SGHVS and CDR2 FNYEAQ. The length of the CDR3 is 14 residues. The CDR3 sequence: CASSRNRDEGEQYF.

V usage is TRBV28 and J usage is TRBJ2-2; TCRdb's D gene call, TRBD1, goes unchecked for lack of DNA. The CDR3 runs 15 residues. Germline V gene lookup returns CDR1 MDHEN and CDR2 SYDVKM. CDR3 amino acids: CASSSRDRRTGELFF. Complete variable domain (other parts from reference TRBV28 and TRBJ2-2): DVKVTQSSRYLVKRTGEKVFLECVQDMDHENMFWYRQDPGLGLRLIYFSYDVKMKEKGDIPEGYSVSREKKERFSLILESASTNQTSMYLCASSSRDRRTGELFFGEGSRLTVL.

The chain has TRBV18 and TRBJ1-1. Looked up from germline, CDR1 is KGHSH and CDR2 is LQKENI. The CDR3 contains 14 residues. CDR3 loop: CAISPQGPSTEAFF.

This rearrangement joins TRBV19 to TRBJ2-4; no DNA is available, so the TRBD1 call from TCRdb remains unchecked. The CDR3 has 13 residues. The germline gives CDR1 LNHDA, CDR2 SQIVND (reference sequence). The CDR3 spells CASSIPAGNIQYF.

The V gene is TRBV7-2, the J gene TRBJ2-2. CDR1 and CDR2 (germline): SGHTA, FQGNSA. This CDR3 has 16 amino acids. The CDR3: CASSLFALLNTGELFF.

V gene TRBV5-1 combines with J gene TRBJ2-7; TCRdb names TRBD1, which stays unverified in the absence of DNA. The germline gives CDR1 SGHRS, CDR2 YFSETQ. The CDR3 is 15 residues long. CDR3 sequence reads: CASSLAGTGSYEQYF.

The chain uses TRBV7-9 and TRBJ2-7; TCRdb's D call, TRBD2, is unchecked because there is no DNA. This CDR3 spans 16 amino acids. The germline gives CDR1 SEHNR, CDR2 FQNEAQ (reference sequence). CDR3: CASSLLWTADIYEQYF.

The CDR3 sequence: CASSLTQGIYGYTF. The chain links TRBV7-2 to TRBJ1-2; TCRdb outputs TRBD1, but without DNA this stays unchecked. The CDR3 totals 14 residues. Germline values: CDR1 SGHTA, CDR2 FQGNSA.

The gene calls are TRBV4-1 and TRBJ2-7; there is no DNA to check the TCRdb D call of TRBD1. This CDR3 has 13 amino acids. Germline CDR1 and CDR2: MGHRA and YSYEKL. The CDR3 loop reads CASSHRTGYEQYF.

The rearrangement uses TRBV5-1 and TRBJ2-3; without DNA, the TCRdb call of TRBD1 cannot be checked. The CDR3 runs 16 residues. From germline, CDR1 is SGHRS and CDR2 YFSETQ. The CDR3: CASSPGRGSSTDTQYF.

The rearrangement joins TRBV12-3 or TRBV12-4 to TRBJ1-1; TCRdb names TRBD1, which stays unverified in the absence of DNA. The CDR3 has 12 amino acids. The CDR3 sequence is CASSFDGAVAFF.

The V gene is TRBV7-2, the J gene TRBJ2-7; without DNA, the TCRdb call of TRBD1 cannot be checked. This CDR3 contains 13 residues. Looked up from germline, CDR1 is SGHTA and CDR2 is FQGNSA. This chain's CDR3 is CASSPGTGRAQYF.

The chain carries TRBV20-1 and TRBJ1-5. CDR3 length: 12 amino acids. Per germline, CDR1 DFQATT and CDR2 SNEGSKA (reference sequence). The CDR3 here is CSARQANQPQHF.

The chain links TRBV29-1 to TRBJ2-5; TCRdb picks TRBD2, but there is no DNA to check that call. Germline CDR1 reads SQVTM; CDR2 reads ANQGSEA. This CDR3 is built from 19 residues. The CDR3 region is CSVFHHRPPSGALGGPQYF.

This chain uses TRBV19 with TRBJ2-3; TCRdb indicates TRBD1, and absent DNA this call remains unverified. Germline V gene data show CDR1 as LNHDA and CDR2 as SQIVND (reference sequence). There are 14 residues in the CDR3. The CDR3 sequence: CASGTGVLTDTQYF.